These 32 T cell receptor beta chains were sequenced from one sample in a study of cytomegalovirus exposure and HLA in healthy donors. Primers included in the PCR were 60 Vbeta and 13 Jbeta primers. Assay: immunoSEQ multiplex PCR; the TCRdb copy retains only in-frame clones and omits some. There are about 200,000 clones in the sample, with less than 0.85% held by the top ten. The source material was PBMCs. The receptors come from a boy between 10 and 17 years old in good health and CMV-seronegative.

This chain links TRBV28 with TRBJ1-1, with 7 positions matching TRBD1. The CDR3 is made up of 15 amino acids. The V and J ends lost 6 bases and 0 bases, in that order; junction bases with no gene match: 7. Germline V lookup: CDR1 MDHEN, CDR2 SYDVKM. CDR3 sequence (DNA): TGTGCCAGCAGGGGGGACAGCTTCATGAACACTGAAGCTTTCTTT. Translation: CASRGDSFMNTEAFF.

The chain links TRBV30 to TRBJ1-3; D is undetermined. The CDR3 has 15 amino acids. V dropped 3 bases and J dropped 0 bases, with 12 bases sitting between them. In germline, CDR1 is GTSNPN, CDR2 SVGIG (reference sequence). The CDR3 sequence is CAWSHPGYSGNTIYF. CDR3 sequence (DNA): TGTGCCTGGAGCCACCCGGGTTACTCTGGAAACACCATATATTTT.

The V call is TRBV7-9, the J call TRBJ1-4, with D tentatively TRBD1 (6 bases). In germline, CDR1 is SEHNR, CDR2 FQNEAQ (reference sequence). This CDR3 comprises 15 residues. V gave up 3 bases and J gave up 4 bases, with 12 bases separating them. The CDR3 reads CASSFRGTGNEKLFF. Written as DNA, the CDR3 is TGTGCCAGCAGCTTCAGGGGTACTGGTAATGAAAAACTGTTTTTT.

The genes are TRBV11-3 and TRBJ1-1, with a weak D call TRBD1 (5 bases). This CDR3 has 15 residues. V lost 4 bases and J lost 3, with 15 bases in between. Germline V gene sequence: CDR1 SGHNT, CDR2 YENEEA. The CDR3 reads CASSSSSRGYTEAFF. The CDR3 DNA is TGTGCCAGCAGCTCATCATCGCGGGGCTACACTGAAGCTTTCTTT.

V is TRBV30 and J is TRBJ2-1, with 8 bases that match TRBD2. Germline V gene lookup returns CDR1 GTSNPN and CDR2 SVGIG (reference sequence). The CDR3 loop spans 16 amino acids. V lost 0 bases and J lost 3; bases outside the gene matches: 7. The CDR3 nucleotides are TGTGCCTGGAGTGTAGTTAGCGGGGTAATCTACAATGAGCAGTTCTTC. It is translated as CAWSVVSGVIYNEQFF.

The CDR3 is CASSLGGGQLKHGYTF. The CDR3 DNA sequence: TGTGCCAGCAGCTTAGGGGGGGGGCAGTTGAAGCATGGCTACACCTTC. This rearrangement joins TRBV7-2 to TRBJ1-2; possibly TRBD1 for D (6 bases). The CDR3 is 16 residues long. The germline gives CDR1 SGHTA, CDR2 FQGNSA. Trimming shortened V by 1 base and J by 6 bases, and 18 bases separated the two germline ends. Supplemented by reference TRBV7-2 and TRBJ1-2, the full variable domain reads GAGVSQSPSNKVTEKGKDVELRCDPISGHTALYWYRQSLGQGLEFLIYFQGNSAPDKSGLPSDRFSAERTGGSVSTLTIQRTQQEDSAVYLCASSLGGGQLKHGYTFGSGTRLTVV.

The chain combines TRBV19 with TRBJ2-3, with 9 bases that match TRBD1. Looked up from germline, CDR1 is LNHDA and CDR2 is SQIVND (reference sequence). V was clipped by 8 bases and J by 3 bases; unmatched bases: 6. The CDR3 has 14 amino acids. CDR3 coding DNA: TGTGCCAGTCAAAGCGGACAGGGGACAGATACGCAGTATTTT. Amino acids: CASQSGQGTDTQYF.

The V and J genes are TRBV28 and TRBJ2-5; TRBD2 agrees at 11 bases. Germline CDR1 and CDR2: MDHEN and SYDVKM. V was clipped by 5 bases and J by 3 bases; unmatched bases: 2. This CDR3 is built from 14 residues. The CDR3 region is CASSLLAGEETQYF. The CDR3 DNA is TGTGCCAGCAGTCTACTAGCGGGGGAAGAGACCCAGTACTTC.

The CDR3 reads CASSLEALANTGELFF. CDR3 in DNA: TGTGCCAGCAGCTTAGAGGCGCTAGCGAACACCGGGGAGCTGTTTTTT. This rearrangement joins TRBV7-2 to TRBJ2-2; no clear D. V was cut by 1 base and J by 0 bases, with 9 bases left in between. CDR1 and CDR2 from the germline V gene are SGHTA and FQGNSA. The CDR3 contains 16 residues.

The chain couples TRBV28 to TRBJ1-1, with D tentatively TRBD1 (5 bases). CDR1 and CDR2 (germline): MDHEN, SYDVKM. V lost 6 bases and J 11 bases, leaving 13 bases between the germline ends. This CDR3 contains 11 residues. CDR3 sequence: CASRLDSRAFF. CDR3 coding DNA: TGTGCCAGCAGGCTAGACAGCCGGGCTTTCTTT.

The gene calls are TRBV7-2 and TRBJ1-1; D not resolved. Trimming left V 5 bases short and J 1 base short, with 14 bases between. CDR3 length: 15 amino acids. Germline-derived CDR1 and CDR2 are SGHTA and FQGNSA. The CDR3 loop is CASSPARGRNTEAFF. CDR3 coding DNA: TGTGCCAGCAGCCCTGCCCGGGGAAGGAACACTGAAGCTTTCTTT. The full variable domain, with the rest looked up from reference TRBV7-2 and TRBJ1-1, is GAGVSQSPSNKVTEKGKDVELRCDPISGHTALYWYRQSLGQGLEFLIYFQGNSAPDKSGLPSDRFSAERTGGSVSTLTIQRTQQEDSAVYLCASSPARGRNTEAFFGQGTRLTVV.

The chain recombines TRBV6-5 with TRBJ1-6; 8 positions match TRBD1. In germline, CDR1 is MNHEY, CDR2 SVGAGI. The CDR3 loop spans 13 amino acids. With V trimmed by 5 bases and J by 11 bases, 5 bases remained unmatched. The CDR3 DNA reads TGTGCCAGCAGTGGACAGGGAAACACACCCCTCCACTTT. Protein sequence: CASSGQGNTPLHF.

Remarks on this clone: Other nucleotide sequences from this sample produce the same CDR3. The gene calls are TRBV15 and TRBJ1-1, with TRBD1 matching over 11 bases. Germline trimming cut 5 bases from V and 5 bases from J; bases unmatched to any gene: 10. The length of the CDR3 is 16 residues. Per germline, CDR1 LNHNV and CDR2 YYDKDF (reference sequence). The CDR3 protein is CATSPFTGTGGTEAFF. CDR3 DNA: TGTGCCACCAGCCCCTTCACCGGGACAGGGGGGACTGAAGCTTTCTTT.

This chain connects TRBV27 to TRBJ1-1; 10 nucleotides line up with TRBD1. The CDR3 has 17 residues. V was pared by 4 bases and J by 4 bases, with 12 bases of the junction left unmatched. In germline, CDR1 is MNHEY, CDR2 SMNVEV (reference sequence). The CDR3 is CASSSWTGGGLITEAFF. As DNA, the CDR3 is TGTGCCAGCAGTTCCTGGACAGGGGGTGGTTTAATCACTGAAGCTTTCTTT.

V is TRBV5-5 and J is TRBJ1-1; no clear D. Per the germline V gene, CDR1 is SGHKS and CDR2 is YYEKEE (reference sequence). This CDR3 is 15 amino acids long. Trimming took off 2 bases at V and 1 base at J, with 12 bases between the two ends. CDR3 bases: TGTGCCAGCAGCTTTAGAGTGGGAGAGAACACTGAAGCTTTCTTT. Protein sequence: CASSFRVGENTEAFF. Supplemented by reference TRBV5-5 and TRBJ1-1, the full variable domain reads DAGVTQSPTHLIKTRGQQVTLRCSPISGHKSVSWYQQVLGQGPQFIFQYYEKEERGRGNFPDRFSARQFPNYSSELNVNALLLGDSALYLCASSFRVGENTEAFFGQGTRLTVV.

CDR3 sequence reads: CASSLGGDGYTF. CDR3 sequence (DNA): TGTGCCAGCAGCTTAGGCGGGGATGGCTACACCTTC. The chain employs TRBV7-2 and TRBJ1-2, with D unclear. The CDR3 spans 12 residues. V was shortened by 1 base and J by 6 bases, with 6 bases between the two germline ends. Per germline, CDR1 SGHTA and CDR2 FQGNSA.

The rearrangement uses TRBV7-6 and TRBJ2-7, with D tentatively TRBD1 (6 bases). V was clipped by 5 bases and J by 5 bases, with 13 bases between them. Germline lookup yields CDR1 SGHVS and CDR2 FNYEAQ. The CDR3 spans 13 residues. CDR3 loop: CASSPGTFDEQYF. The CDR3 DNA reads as TGTGCCAGCAGCCCCGGGACATTCGACGAGCAGTACTTC. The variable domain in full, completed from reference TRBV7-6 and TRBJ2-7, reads GAGVSQSPRYKVTKRGQDVALRCDPISGHVSLYWYRQALGQGPEFLTYFNYEAQQDKSGLPNDRFSAERPEGSISTLTIQRTEQRDSAMYRCASSPGTFDEQYFGPGTRLTVT.

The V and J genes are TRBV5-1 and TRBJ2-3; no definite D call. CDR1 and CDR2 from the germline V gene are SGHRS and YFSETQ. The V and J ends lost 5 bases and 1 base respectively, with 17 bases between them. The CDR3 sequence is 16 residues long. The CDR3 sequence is CASSYGLNQGTDTQYF. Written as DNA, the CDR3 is TGCGCCAGCAGTTATGGGCTGAATCAGGGCACAGATACGCAGTATTTT.

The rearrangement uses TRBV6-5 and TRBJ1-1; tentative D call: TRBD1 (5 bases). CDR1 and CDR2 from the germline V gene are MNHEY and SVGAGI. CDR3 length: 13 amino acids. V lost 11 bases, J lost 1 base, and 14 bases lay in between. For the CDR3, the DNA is TGTGCCGGACGACGGGGGAAGAACACTGAAGCTTTCTTT. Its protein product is CAGRRGKNTEAFF.

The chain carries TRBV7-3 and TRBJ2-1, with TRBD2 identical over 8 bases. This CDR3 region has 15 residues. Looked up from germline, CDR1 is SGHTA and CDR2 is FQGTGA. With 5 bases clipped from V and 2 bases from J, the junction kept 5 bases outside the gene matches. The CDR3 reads CASSERGTAYNEQFF. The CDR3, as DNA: TGTGCCAGCAGCGAGCGGGGGACCGCCTACAATGAGCAGTTCTTC.

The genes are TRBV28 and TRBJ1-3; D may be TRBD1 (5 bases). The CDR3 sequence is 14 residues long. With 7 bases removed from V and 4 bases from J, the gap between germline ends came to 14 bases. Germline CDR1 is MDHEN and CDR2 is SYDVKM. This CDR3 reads CASTRGGEGNTIYF. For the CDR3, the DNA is TGTGCCAGCACGCGGGGGGGAGAGGGAAACACCATATATTTT.

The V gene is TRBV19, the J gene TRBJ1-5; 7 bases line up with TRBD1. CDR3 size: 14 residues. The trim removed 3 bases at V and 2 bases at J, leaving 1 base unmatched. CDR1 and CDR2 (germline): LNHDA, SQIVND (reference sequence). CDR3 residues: CASSITGGNQPQHF. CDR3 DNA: TGTGCCAGTAGTATTACAGGGGGCAATCAGCCCCAGCATTTT.

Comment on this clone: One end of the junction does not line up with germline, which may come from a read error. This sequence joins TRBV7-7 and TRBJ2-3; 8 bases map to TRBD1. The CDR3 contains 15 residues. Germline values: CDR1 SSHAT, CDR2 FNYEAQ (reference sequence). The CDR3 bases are TGTGCTAGCAGCCTAGGGGACAGGAGCACAGATACGCAGTATTTT. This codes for CASSLGDRSTDTQYF.

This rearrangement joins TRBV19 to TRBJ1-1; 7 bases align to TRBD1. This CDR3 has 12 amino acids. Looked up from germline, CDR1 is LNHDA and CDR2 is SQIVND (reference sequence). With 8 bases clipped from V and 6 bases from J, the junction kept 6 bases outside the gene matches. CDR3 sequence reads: CASYTGASEAFF. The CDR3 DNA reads TGTGCCAGTTACACAGGGGCTTCTGAAGCTTTCTTT.

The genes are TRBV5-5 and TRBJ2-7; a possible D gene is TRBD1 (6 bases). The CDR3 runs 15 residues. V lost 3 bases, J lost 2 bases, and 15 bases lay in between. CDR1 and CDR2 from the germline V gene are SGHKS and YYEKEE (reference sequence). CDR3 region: CASSSSPDRPYEQYF. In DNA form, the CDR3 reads TGTGCCAGCAGCTCCTCCCCGGACAGACCCTACGAGCAGTACTTC. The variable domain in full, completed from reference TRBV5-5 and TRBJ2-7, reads DAGVTQSPTHLIKTRGQQVTLRCSPISGHKSVSWYQQVLGQGPQFIFQYYEKEERGRGNFPDRFSARQFPNYSSELNVNALLLGDSALYLCASSSSPDRPYEQYFGPGTRLTVT.

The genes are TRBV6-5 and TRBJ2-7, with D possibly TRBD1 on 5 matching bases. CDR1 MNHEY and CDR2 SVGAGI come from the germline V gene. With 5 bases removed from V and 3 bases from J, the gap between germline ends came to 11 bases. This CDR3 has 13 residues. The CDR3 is CASSEDSLYEQYF. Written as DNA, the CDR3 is TGTGCCAGCAGTGAAGACAGCCTCTACGAGCAGTACTTC.

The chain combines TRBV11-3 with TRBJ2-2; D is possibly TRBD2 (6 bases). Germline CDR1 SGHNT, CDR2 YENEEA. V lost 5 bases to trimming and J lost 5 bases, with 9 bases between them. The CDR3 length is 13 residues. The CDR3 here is CASSRRGTGELFF. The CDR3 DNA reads TGTGCCAGCAGCAGACGGGGGACCGGGGAGCTGTTTTTT.

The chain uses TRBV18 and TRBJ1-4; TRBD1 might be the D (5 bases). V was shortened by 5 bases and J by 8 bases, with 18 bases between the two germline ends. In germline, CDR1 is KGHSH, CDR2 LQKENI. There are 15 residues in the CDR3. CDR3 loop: CASSATGQAWEKLFF. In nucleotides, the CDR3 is TGTGCCAGCTCAGCCACAGGTCAGGCGTGGGAAAAACTGTTTTTT.

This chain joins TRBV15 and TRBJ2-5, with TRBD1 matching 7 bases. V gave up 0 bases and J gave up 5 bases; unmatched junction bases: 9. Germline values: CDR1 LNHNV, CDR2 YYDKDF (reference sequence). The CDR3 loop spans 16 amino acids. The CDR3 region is CATSREGGQTRETQYF. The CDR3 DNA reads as TGTGCCACCAGCAGAGAAGGGGGCCAGACTCGGGAGACCCAGTACTTC. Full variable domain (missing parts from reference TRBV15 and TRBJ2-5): DAMVIQNPRYQVTQFGKPVTLSCSQTLNHNVMYWYQQKSSQAPKLLFHYYDKDFNNEADTPDNFQSRRPNTSFCFLDIRSPGLGDTAMYLCATSREGGQTRETQYFGPGTRLLVL.

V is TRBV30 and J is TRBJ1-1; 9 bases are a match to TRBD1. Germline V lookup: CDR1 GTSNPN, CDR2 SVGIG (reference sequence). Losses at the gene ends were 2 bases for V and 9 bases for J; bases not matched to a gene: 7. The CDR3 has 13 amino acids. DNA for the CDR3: TGTGCCTGGAGTCCGGGACAGGGCGGGAAAGCTTTCTTT. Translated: CAWSPGQGGKAFF.

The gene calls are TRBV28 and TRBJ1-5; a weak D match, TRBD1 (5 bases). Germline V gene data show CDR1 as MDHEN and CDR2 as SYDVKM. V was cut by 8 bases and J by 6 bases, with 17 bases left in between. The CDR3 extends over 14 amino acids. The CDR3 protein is CASQMGGESQPQHF. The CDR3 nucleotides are TGTGCCAGCCAGATGGGGGGTGAATCTCAGCCCCAGCATTTT.

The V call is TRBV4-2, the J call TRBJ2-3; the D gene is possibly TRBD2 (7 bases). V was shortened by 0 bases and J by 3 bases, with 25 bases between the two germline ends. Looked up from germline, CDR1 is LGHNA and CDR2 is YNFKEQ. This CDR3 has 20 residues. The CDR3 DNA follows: TGTGCCAGCAGCCAAGAAGCTGGAGGGGGGGCAATCCGGTTTACAGATACGCAGTATTTT. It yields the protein CASSQEAGGGAIRFTDTQYF.